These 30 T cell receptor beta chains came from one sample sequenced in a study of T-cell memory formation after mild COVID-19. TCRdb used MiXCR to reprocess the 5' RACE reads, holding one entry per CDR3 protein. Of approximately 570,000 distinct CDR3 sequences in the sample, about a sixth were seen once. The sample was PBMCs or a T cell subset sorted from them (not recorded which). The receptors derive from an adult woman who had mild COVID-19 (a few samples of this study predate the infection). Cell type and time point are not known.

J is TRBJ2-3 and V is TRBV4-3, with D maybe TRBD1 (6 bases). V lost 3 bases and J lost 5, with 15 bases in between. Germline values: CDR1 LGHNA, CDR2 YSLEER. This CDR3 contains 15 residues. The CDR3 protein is CASSQNRDLRDTQYF. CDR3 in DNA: TGCGCCAGCAGCCAGAACAGGGATTTGCGAGATACGCAGTATTTT.

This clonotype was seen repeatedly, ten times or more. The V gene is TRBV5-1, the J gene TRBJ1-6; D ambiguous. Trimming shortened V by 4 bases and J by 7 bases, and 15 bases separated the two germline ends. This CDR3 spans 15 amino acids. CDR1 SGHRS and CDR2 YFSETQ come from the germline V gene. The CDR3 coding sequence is TGCGCCAGCAGCCTCATGGCGGGCGGAAATTCACCCCTCCACTTT. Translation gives CASSLMAGGNSPLHF.

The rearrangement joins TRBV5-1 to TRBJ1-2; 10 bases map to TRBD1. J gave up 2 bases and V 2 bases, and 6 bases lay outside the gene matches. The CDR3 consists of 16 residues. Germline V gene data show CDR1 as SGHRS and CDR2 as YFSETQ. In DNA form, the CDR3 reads TGCGCCAGCAGCTTCCAGGGACAGGGGTGGAACTATGGCTACACCTTC. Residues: CASSFQGQGWNYGYTF.

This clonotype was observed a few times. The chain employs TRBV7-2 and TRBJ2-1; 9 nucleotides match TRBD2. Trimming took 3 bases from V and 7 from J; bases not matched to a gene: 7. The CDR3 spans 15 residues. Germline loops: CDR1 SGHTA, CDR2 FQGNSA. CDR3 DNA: TGTGCCAGCAGCTTGAGGCTAGCGGGAAAGAATGAGCAGTTCTTC. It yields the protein CASSLRLAGKNEQFF.

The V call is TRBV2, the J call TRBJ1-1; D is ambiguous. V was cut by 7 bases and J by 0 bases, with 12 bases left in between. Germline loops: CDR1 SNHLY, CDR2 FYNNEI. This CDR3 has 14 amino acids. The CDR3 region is CASIREAVNTEAFF. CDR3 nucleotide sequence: TGTGCCAGCATAAGGGAGGCGGTGAACACTGAAGCTTTCTTT.

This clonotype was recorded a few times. CDR3 in amino acids: CASSPPAGVQDTQYF. The CDR3 DNA reads as TGTGCCAGCTCACCACCGGCGGGAGTACAGGATACGCAGTATTTT. The genes are TRBV18 and TRBJ2-3; 7 bases match TRBD2. This CDR3 is built from 15 residues. From germline, CDR1 is KGHSH and CDR2 LQKENI. The junction had 6 bases not matched to a gene; V was cut back by 0 bases and J by 6 bases.

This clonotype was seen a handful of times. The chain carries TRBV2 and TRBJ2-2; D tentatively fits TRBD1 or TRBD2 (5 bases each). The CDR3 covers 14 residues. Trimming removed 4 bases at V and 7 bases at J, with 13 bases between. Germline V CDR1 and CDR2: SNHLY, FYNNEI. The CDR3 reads CASSAGRDVGELFF. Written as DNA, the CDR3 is TGTGCCAGCAGTGCCGGAAGGGACGTCGGGGAGCTGTTTTTT.

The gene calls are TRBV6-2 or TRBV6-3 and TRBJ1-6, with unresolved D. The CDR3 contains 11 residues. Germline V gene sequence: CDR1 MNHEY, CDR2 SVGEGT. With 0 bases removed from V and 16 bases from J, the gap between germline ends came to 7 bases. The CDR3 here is CASSYSYPLHF. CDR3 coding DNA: TGTGCCAGCAGTTACTCGTACCCGCTCCACTTT.

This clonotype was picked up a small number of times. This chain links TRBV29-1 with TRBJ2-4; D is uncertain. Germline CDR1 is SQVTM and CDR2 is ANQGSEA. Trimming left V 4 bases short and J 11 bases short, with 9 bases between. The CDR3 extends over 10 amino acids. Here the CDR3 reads CSVGFPFQYF. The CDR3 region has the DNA TGCAGCGTTGGCTTTCCGTTTCAGTACTTC.

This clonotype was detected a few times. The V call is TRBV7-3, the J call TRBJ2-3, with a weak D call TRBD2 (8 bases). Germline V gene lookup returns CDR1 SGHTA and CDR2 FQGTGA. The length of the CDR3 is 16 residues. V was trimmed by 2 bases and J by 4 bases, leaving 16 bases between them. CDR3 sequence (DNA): TGTGCCAGCAGCTTATGGGCGGGAGGACAGGCAGATACGCAGTATTTT. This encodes CASSLWAGGQADTQYF.

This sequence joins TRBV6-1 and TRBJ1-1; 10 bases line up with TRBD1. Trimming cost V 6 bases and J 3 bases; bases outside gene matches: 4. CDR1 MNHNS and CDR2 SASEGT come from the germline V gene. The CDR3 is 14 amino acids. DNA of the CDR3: TGTGCCAGCAGCGATGGACAGGGGGACACTGAAGCTTTCTTT. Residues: CASSDGQGDTEAFF.

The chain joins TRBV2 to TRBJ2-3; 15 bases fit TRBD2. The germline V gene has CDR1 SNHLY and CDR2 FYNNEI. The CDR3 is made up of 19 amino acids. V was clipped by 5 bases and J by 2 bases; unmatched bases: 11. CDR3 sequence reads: CASSSGLAGGILNTDTQYF. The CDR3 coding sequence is TGTGCCAGCAGTTCGGGACTAGCGGGGGGAATACTCAACACAGATACGCAGTATTTT.

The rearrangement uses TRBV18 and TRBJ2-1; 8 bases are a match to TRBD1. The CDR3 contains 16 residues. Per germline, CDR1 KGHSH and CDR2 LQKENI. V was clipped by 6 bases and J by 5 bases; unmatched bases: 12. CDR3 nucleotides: TGTGCCAGCTCCGGAGTGGGACAGGATTTTGACAATGAGCAGTTCTTC. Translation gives CASSGVGQDFDNEQFF.

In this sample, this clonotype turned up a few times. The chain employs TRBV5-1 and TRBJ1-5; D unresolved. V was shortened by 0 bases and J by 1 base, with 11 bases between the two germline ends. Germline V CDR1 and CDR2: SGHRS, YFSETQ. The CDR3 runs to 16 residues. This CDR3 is CASSLEPGKSNQPQHF. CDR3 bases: TGCGCCAGCAGCTTGGAACCGGGGAAGAGCAATCAGCCCCAGCATTTT.

CDR3 nucleotide sequence: TGCGCCAGCAGCTTTAAAGGATGGGAGGGCTCCTACGAGCAGTACTTC. It specifies CASSFKGWEGSYEQYF. The chain links TRBV5-1 to TRBJ2-7, with TRBD2 matching 7 bases. This CDR3 region has 16 residues. Germline lookup yields CDR1 SGHRS and CDR2 YFSETQ. After removal of 2 bases from V and 0 bases from J, the junction contained 8 bases not matched to a gene.

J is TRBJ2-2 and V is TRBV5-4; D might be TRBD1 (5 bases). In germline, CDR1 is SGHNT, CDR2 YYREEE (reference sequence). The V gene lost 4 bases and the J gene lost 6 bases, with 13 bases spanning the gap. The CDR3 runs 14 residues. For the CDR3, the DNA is TGTGCCAGCAGCCCCCCCCAGGGTTCCGGGGAGCTGTTTTTT. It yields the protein CASSPPQGSGELFF.

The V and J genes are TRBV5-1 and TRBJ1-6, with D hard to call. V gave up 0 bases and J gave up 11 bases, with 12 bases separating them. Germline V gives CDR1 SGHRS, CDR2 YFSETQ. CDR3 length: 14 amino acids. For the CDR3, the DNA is TGCGCCAGCAGCTTGGCCGAACATTTTACACCCCTCCACTTT. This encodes CASSLAEHFTPLHF.

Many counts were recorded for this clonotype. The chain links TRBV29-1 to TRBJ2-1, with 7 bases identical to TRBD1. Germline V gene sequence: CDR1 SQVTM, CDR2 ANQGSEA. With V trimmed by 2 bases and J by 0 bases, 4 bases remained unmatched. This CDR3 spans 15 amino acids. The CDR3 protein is CSVEMGQLSYNEQFF. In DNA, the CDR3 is TGCAGCGTTGAAATGGGACAGCTCTCCTACAATGAGCAGTTCTTC.

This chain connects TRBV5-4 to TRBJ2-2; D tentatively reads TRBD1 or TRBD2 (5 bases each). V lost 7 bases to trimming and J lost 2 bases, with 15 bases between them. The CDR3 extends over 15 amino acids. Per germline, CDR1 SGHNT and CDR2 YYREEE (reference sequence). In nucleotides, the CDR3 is TGTGCCAGCTCGCAACCGGGGCAAAACACCGGGGAGCTGTTTTTT. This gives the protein CASSQPGQNTGELFF.

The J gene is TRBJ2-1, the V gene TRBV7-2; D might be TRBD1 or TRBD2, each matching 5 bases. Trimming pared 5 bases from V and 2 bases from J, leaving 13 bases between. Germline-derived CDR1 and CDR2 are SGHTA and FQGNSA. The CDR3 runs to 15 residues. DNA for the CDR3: TGTGCCAGCAGCCCTCGGGGCAGAACCTACAATGAGCAGTTCTTC. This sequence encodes CASSPRGRTYNEQFF.

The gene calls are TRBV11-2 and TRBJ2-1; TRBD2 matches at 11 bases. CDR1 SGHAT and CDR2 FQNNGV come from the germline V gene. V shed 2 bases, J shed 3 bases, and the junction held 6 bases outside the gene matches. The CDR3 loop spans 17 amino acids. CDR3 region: CASSLTSGRTIYNEQFF. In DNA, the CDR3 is TGTGCCAGCAGCTTAACTAGCGGGAGAACGATCTACAATGAGCAGTTCTTC.

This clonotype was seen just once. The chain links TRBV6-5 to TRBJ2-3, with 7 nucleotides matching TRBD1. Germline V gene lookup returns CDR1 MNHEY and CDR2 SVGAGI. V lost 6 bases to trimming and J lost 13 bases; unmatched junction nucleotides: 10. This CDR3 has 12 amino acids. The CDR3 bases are TGTGCCAGCAGCACCACAGGGGTTGATGAGTATTTT. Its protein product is CASSTTGVDEYF.

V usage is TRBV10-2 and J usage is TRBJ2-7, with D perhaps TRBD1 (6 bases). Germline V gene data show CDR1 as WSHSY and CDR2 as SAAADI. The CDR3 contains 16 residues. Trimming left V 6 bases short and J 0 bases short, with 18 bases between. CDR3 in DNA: TGCGCCAGCAGCGGCCCTCGGGACACCGCCTCCTACGAGCAGTACTTC. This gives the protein CASSGPRDTASYEQYF.

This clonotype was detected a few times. In DNA form, the CDR3 reads TGCAGTGCTAGAGGTAATATAGCGGGGATCTACGAGCAGTACTTC. Protein product: CSARGNIAGIYEQYF. The chain employs TRBV20-1 and TRBJ2-7, with 8 bases identical to TRBD2. The germline gives CDR1 DFQATT, CDR2 SNEGSKA (reference sequence). The CDR3 is made up of 15 amino acids. The ends lost 1 base at V and 3 bases at J; junction bases unmatched: 8.

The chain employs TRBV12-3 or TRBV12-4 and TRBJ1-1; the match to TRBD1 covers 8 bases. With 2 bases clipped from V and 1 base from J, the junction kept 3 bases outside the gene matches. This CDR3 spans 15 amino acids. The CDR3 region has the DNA TGTGCCAGCAGTTTAAAGGGGACAGGGAACACTGAAGCTTTCTTT. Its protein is CASSLKGTGNTEAFF.

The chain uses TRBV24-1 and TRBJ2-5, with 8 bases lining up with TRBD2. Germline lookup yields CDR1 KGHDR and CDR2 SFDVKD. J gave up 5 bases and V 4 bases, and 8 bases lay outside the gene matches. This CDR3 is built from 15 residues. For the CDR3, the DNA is TGTGCCACCAGTGAATGGGGAGCGGGAGTGGAGACCCAGTACTTC. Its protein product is CATSEWGAGVETQYF.

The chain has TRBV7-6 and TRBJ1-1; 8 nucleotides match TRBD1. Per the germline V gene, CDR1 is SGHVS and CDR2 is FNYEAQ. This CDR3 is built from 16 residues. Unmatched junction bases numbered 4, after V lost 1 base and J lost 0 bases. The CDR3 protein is CASSLGWGQVNTEAFF. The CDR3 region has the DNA TGTGCCAGCAGCTTAGGCTGGGGACAGGTGAACACTGAAGCTTTCTTT.

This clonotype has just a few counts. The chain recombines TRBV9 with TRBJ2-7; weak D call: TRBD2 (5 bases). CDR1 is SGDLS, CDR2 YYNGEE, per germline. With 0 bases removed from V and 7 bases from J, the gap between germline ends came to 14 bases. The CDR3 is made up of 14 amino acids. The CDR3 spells CASSVGASSREQYF. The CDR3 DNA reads TGTGCCAGCAGCGTAGGGGCTAGCTCCAGGGAGCAGTACTTC.

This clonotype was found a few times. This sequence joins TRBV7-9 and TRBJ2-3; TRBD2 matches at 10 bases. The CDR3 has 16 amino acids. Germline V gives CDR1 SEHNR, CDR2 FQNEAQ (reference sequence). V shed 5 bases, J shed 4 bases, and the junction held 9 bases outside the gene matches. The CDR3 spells CASSILAGEVADTQYF. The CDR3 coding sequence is TGTGCCAGCAGCATTCTAGCGGGAGAGGTGGCAGATACGCAGTATTTT. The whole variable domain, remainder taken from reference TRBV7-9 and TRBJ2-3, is DTGVSQNPRHKITKRGQNVTFRCDPISEHNRLYWYRQTLGQGPEFLTYFQNEAQLEKSRLLSDRFSAERPKGSFSTLEIQRTEQGDSAMYLCASSILAGEVADTQYFGPGTRLTVL.

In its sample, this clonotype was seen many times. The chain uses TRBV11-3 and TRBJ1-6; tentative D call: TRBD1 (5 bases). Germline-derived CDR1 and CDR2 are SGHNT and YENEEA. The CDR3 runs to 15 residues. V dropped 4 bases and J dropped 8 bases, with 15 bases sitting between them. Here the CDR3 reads CASSSNRMVDSPLHF. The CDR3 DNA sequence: TGTGCCAGCAGCTCTAACAGGATGGTAGATTCACCCCTCCACTTT. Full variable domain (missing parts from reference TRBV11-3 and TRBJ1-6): EAGVVQSPRYKIIEKKQPVAFWCNPISGHNTLYWYLQNLGQGPELLIRYENEEAVDDSQLPKDRFSAERLKGVDSTLKIQPAELGDSAVYLCASSSNRMVDSPLHFGNGTRLTVT.